The 26 T cell receptor beta chains presented below share a single source sample, sequenced in a study of beta chain features in type 1 diabetes. Sequenced material consisted of expressed TCRB transcripts (all of the isolated RNA was reverse transcribed). Profiled with immunoSEQ multiplex PCR; TCRdb holds only in-frame clones, not every one. The sample lists hundreds of thousands of clones, 68% occurring once. Sequenced material: naive CD4+ T cells from blood. Receptor source: a man aged 30-40 years in good health.

In the case of this clone: The junction does not match germline at one end; this may be a read error. This chain joins TRBV20-1 and TRBJ2-7; D perhaps matches TRBD1 (5 bases). This CDR3 contains 11 residues. The germline V gene encodes CDR1 DFQATT and CDR2 SNEGSKA (reference sequence). CDR3 in amino acids: CSALRGGERYF. For the CDR3, the DNA is TGCAGTGCCCTAAGGGGCGGCGAGCGGTACTTC.

This clone was seen more than once but under ten times. The sample contains more than one DNA sequence encoding this CDR3. The V call is TRBV5-6, the J call TRBJ2-3; no reliable D call. The CDR3 length is 11 residues. Germline CDR1 reads SGHDT; CDR2 reads YYEEEE. Trimming left V 0 bases short and J 4 bases short, with 0 bases between. DNA of the CDR3: TGTGCCAGCAGCTTGGCAGATACGCAGTATTTT. Residues: CASSLADTQYF.

V gene TRBV4-2 combines with J gene TRBJ2-3; no reliable D call. Germline CDR1 is LGHNA and CDR2 is YNFKEQ. V lost 0 bases and J 2 bases, leaving 6 bases between the germline ends. There are 14 residues in the CDR3. CDR3 DNA sequence: TGTGCCAGCAGCCAAGATCATCCCACAGATACGCAGTATTTT. This gives the protein CASSQDHPTDTQYF.

The CDR3 bases are TGTGCCAGCAGCGTAACTAGCCGCACAGATACGCAGTATTTT. Protein: CASSVTSRTDTQYF. The chain links TRBV9 to TRBJ2-3, with D perhaps matching TRBD2 (6 bases). The germline CDR1 and CDR2 sequences are SGDLS and YYNGEE. V lost 1 base, J lost 1 base, and 7 bases lay in between. CDR3 length: 14 residues.

This chain joins TRBV30 and TRBJ2-6; TRBD1 matches at 9 bases. CDR1 and CDR2 from the germline V gene are GTSNPN and SVGIG (reference sequence). The CDR3 is 16 amino acids. V shed 6 bases and J 3 bases; nucleotides not matched to a gene: 9. The CDR3 DNA reads TGTGCCTGCGCCGGGACAGGGAGTGTTGGGGCCAACGTCCTGACTTTC. Protein product: CACAGTGSVGANVLTF.

This clone came up a few times. This chain joins TRBV28 and TRBJ2-7; D is possibly TRBD2 (6 bases). The CDR3 is 13 amino acids. Trimming removed 7 bases from V and 6 bases from J, with 16 bases in between. Germline CDR1 MDHEN, CDR2 SYDVKM. The CDR3 sequence: CASILGTSTEQYF. The CDR3 bases are TGTGCCAGCATACTCGGGACTTCAACCGAGCAGTACTTC.

The J gene is TRBJ2-1, the V gene TRBV4-3; TRBD2 agrees at 9 bases. CDR3 size: 15 residues. CDR1 and CDR2 from the germline V gene are LGHNA and YSLEER. V trimming: 3 bases; J trimming: 4 bases; junction bases outside the gene matches: 4. In DNA form, the CDR3 reads TGCGCCAGCAGCCATACGACTAGCGGTTACAATGAGCAGTTCTTC. Protein: CASSHTTSGYNEQFF.

The chain combines TRBV2 with TRBJ2-6, with D unclear. The CDR3 loop spans 14 amino acids. Trimming left V 4 bases short and J 0 bases short, with 4 bases between. Germline V gene data show CDR1 as SNHLY and CDR2 as FYNNEI. Here the CDR3 reads CASSGVSGANVLTF. For the CDR3, the DNA is TGTGCCAGCAGTGGGGTCTCTGGGGCCAACGTCCTGACTTTC.

This clone was detected a few times. Other DNA sequences in the sample encode the same CDR3. The rearrangement uses TRBV29-1 and TRBJ2-5; maybe TRBD1 (5 bases). The germline V gene has CDR1 SQVTM and CDR2 ANQGSEA. V was pared by 2 bases and J by 3 bases, with 7 bases between. CDR3 length: 12 residues. The CDR3: CSVEQGEETQYF. In DNA form, the CDR3 reads TGCAGCGTTGAACAGGGCGAAGAGACCCAGTACTTC.

This clone was detected only once. J is TRBJ2-1 and V is TRBV6-6; no reliable D call. CDR1 and CDR2 (germline): MNHNY, SVGAGI (reference sequence). The V gene lost 3 bases and the J gene lost 1 base, with 13 bases spanning the gap. CDR3 size: 16 residues. Here the CDR3 reads CASSYLAEPSYNEQFF. In nucleotides, the CDR3 is TGTGCCAGCAGTTATTTGGCGGAGCCTTCCTACAATGAGCAGTTCTTC.

This chain uses TRBV18 with TRBJ2-5; no reliable D call. Trimming cost V 3 bases and J 2 bases, with 10 bases left between them. The CDR3 has 14 residues. Germline V gives CDR1 KGHSH, CDR2 LQKENI. CDR3 nucleotide sequence: TGTGCCAGCTCACCGGCGGCTAAACAAGAGACCCAGTACTTC. Translation: CASSPAAKQETQYF.

The genes are TRBV21-1 and TRBJ2-7; no DNA check was done on the table's D call, TRBD2. TRBV21-1 is classified as a pseudogene. The CDR3 covers 16 residues. The CDR3 sequence is CASSKKVGDDSYEQYF. The DNA for the CDR3 is TGTGCCAGCAGCAAAAAAGTAGGAGACGACTCCTACGAGCAGTACTTC.

The CDR3 is CSSCLRGDPRTFF. CDR3 nucleotides: TGCAGCTCCTGTCTCAGGGGGGACCCGAGGACTTTCTTT. The rearrangement joins TRBV29-1 to TRBJ1-1; TRBD1 matches at 7 bases. The CDR3 consists of 13 residues. Trimming cost V 8 bases and J 12 bases; bases outside gene matches: 18. Per the germline V gene, CDR1 is SQVTM and CDR2 is ANQGSEA.

This clone was observed a few times. This chain joins TRBV29-1 and TRBJ2-1, with D possibly being TRBD2 (6 bases). This CDR3 has 13 amino acids. Trimming pared 2 bases from V and 12 bases from J, leaving 17 bases between. Germline V CDR1 and CDR2: SQVTM, ANQGSEA. Written as DNA, the CDR3 is TGCAGCGTTGAACAAGCGGAAGGGACTGGGCAGTTCTTC. Its protein product is CSVEQAEGTGQFF.

This clone was counted between two and nine times. The V and J genes are TRBV29-1 and TRBJ2-7; no reliable D call. Trimming left V 2 bases short and J 0 bases short, with 11 bases between. The CDR3 totals 14 residues. In germline, CDR1 is SQVTM, CDR2 ANQGSEA. This chain's CDR3 is CSVELQPYSYEQYF. In DNA, the CDR3 is TGCAGCGTTGAACTTCAGCCGTACTCCTACGAGCAGTACTTC.

V and J are TRBV5-1 and TRBJ1-1; D is undetermined. Trimming shortened V by 5 bases and J by 7 bases, and 9 bases separated the two germline ends. Germline V CDR1 and CDR2: SGHRS, YFSETQ. This CDR3 has 11 residues. The CDR3 sequence: CASRSQNEAFF. CDR3 coding DNA: TGCGCCAGCAGAAGTCAGAATGAAGCTTTCTTT.

The chain uses TRBV25-1 and TRBJ2-5; tentatively, D is TRBD1 (5 bases). V dropped 6 bases and J dropped 2 bases, with 7 bases sitting between them. Germline CDR1 reads MGHDK; CDR2 reads SYGVNS. This CDR3 has 12 amino acids. As DNA, the CDR3 is TGTGCCAGCAGGGGGCGTCAAGAGACCCAGTACTTC. As protein: CASRGRQETQYF.

The V call is TRBV29-1, the J call TRBJ1-4, with no clear D. Per germline, CDR1 SQVTM and CDR2 ANQGSEA. The V gene lost 4 bases and the J gene lost 8 bases, with 14 bases spanning the gap. The CDR3 consists of 13 residues. DNA of the CDR3: TGCAGCGTTGGCGACCCCCGAGGGGAAAAACTGTTTTTT. Translation gives CSVGDPRGEKLFF.

This sequence joins TRBV30 and TRBJ1-1; weak D call: TRBD1 (6 bases). Germline V lookup: CDR1 GTSNPN, CDR2 SVGIG (reference sequence). The germline V and J ends were trimmed by 2 bases and 4 bases, with 11 bases remaining between them. This CDR3 has 13 residues. The CDR3 reads CAWSFDRSTEAFF. CDR3 in DNA: TGTGCCTGGAGTTTCGACAGGTCCACTGAAGCTTTCTTT.

The chain recombines TRBV15 with TRBJ2-5, with 12 bases matching TRBD2. V lost 0 bases, J lost 4 bases, and 9 bases stayed unmatched. The CDR3 runs 18 residues. CDR1 LNHNV and CDR2 YYDKDF come from the germline V gene (reference sequence). The CDR3 here is CATSRDLLAGGRTETQYF. The DNA for the CDR3 is TGTGCCACCAGCAGAGATCTACTAGCGGGAGGTCGGACAGAGACCCAGTACTTC.

In its sample, this clone was seen a few times. V is TRBV9 and J is TRBJ1-1; no firm D call. This CDR3 has 12 amino acids. V lost 3 bases and J 5 bases, leaving 8 bases between the germline ends. Germline V lookup: CDR1 SGDLS, CDR2 YYNGEE. In nucleotides, the CDR3 is TGTGCCAGCAGCGAGCCCAGAACTGAAGCTTTCTTT. Translated, it gives CASSEPRTEAFF.

The J gene is TRBJ2-2, the V gene TRBV7-9; 7 bases map to TRBD2. V lost 5 bases, J lost 2 bases, and 8 bases stayed unmatched. The CDR3 runs 16 residues. Per the germline V gene, CDR1 is SEHNR and CDR2 is FQNEAQ (reference sequence). CDR3 loop: CASSPQSGDNTGELFF. In DNA form, the CDR3 reads TGTGCCAGCAGCCCCCAAAGCGGGGATAACACCGGGGAGCTGTTTTTT.

This clone was counted between two and nine times. The gene calls are TRBV7-9 and TRBJ2-5; no definite D call. Germline V gene data show CDR1 as SEHNR and CDR2 as FQNEAQ (reference sequence). The ends were cut back, 0 bases at V and 5 bases at J, with 7 bases in the middle. The CDR3 sequence is 13 residues long. The CDR3 loop is CASSLAVMETQYF. Written as DNA, the CDR3 is TGTGCCAGCAGCTTAGCAGTGATGGAGACCCAGTACTTC.

The chain has TRBV5-6 and TRBJ2-3, with TRBD2 matching 7 bases. CDR3 size: 17 residues. CDR1 SGHDT and CDR2 YYEEEE come from the germline V gene. J gave up 1 base and V 0 bases, and 8 bases lay outside the gene matches. The CDR3 sequence: CASSLVFSGFRTDTQYF. CDR3 in DNA: TGTGCCAGCAGCTTGGTGTTTAGCGGGTTCCGCACAGATACGCAGTATTTT.

This chain uses TRBV29-1 with TRBJ2-3; D is possibly TRBD2 (6 bases). This CDR3 spans 16 amino acids. Trimming left V 3 bases short and J 4 bases short, with 20 bases between. Per germline, CDR1 SQVTM and CDR2 ANQGSEA. Here the CDR3 DNA reads TGCAGCGTTGAGGCTGGCGGGAAAACGAGCTCAGATACGCAGTATTTT. Translation gives CSVEAGGKTSSDTQYF.

The chain employs TRBV7-2 and TRBJ2-5; no clear D. Trimming shortened V by 1 base and J by 4 bases, and 10 bases separated the two germline ends. The germline V gene has CDR1 SGHTA and CDR2 FQGNSA. The CDR3 sequence is 14 residues long. Here the CDR3 reads CASSLGFGLETQYF. The CDR3 nucleotides are TGTGCCAGCAGCTTAGGTTTCGGCTTAGAGACCCAGTACTTC.